This T cell receptor (beta chain) is from a study of blood T cell repertoires in COVID-19 (dated by TCRdb to 2018 to 2021). As for the study more broadly: Samples from collaborators originated in the United States, Italy and Spain and spanned both the acute and convalescent phases of COVID-19. The material from the prospective study consisted of cDNA or gDNA derived from T cells, B-cell-depleted T cells, or PBMCs. Subjects who had been exposed to COVID-19, were actively infected with it, or had recovered from it provided the deeply sampled blood TCRbeta repertoires that made up the dataset. A freely available public database, intended as a resource for researchers studying the immune response to SARS-CoV-2, is where the repertoires were released. Samples were obtained from the ongoing ImmuneRACE study (first 160 participants) and from about 1,300 subjects provided by 6 global collaborators. A de-identified subject ID, COVID-19 status, age in years and sex were almost always included in the sample metadata. Where available, HLA class I and class II types were taken from metadata supplied by the sample provider and were not determined by assay-based typing. Findings and caveats that apply to the study as a whole: Clinical and demographic metadata were provided uncurated, with the amount varying by source and participant.

Participants in the prospective study were enrolled through a virtual design, were aged about 18 to 100 years, and lived in approximately 24 United States geographic areas. In the prospective study, participants were assigned to cohorts based on the clinical history participants reported in a screening survey and a study questionnaire. For ImmuneRACE Cohort 3, a participant was defined as recovered based on two consecutive negative NP/OP PCR tests, clearance by a healthcare professional, or resolution of symptoms. In the prospective study, mobile phlebotomists collected whole blood, serum and a nasopharyngeal or oropharyngeal swab from each participant. Prospective study participants could optionally give additional blood draws and questionnaires over an approximately 2-month period. Before DNA extraction, prospective study blood samples were shipped either frozen or at room temperature. Points on this clone: It lacks a known antigen. The junction and the germline gene differ at one end; a read error may be behind it.

The immunoSEQ Assay, a bias-controlled multiplex PCR, was used to amplify TCRbeta CDR3 regions from genomic DNA. Turning to the authors' computational methods: The number of nucleated cells in each sample was estimated by amplification of reference gene primers within the assay. To quantify the absolute abundance of each unique TCRbeta CDR3 rearrangement, sequence reads were collapsed and filtered. Productive Simpson clonality was computed per sample as the square root of Simpson's diversity index over productive rearrangements. Drawn from immuneACCESS, this table holds only the in-frame rearrangements with V and J called that TCRdb kept. Clones are partly lost; checked studies trace under half to an unresolved V gene and leave the rest unexplained. V and J calls plus clone size are reproduced from that table; the DNA served to infer D and trimming. The sample table lists hundreds of thousands of clones, just under 90% of them with a count of one. Clones ranked in the top ten supply about a tenth of the sample.

Based on the germline V gene (reference sequence), the CDR1 and CDR2 sequences are SSHAT and FNYEAQ. Including cysteine and phenylalanine, the CDR3 has 16 amino acids. Only the CDR3 DNA is retained, 48 bases long and in frame from the first base. Sequencing input: PBMCs or T cells enriched from blood (not recorded which). The clonotype originates from a woman aged 25 to 39 who had recovered from COVID-19. The chain links TRBV7-7 with TRBJ2-2; 10 bases in the junction line up with TRBD2. The DNA sequence is as follows: TGTGCTAGCAGCCAAGGACTAGCGGCGAACACCGGGGAGCTGTTTTTT. It encodes CASSQGLAANTGELFF.